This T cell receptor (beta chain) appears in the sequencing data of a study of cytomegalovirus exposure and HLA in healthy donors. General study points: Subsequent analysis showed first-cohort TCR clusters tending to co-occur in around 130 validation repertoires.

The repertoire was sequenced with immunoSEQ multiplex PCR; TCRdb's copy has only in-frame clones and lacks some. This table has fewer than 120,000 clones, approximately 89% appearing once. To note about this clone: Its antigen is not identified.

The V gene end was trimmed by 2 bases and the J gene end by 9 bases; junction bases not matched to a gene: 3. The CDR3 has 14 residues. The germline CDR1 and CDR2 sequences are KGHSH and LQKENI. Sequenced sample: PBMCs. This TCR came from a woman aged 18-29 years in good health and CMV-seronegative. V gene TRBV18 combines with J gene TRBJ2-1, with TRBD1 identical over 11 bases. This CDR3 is CASSPGTGGGEQFF. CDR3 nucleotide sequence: TGTGCCAGCTCACCAGGGACAGGGGGTGGTGAGCAGTTCTTC.